This T cell receptor beta chain appears in the sequencing data of a study of CD8 T cells in Susac syndrome. Study results and caveats: The study identified approximately sixteen and five Susac-specific public clones in total CD8+ and CD8+ TEMRA repertoires.

Reverse transcription of about 0.45 to 1 ug RNA was carried out with random hexamers. Amplification of the TCR beta CDR3 was carried out by immunoSEQ multiplex PCR, which spanned a total of 54 Vbeta and 13 Jbeta segments. TCRdb redid the calling of the immunoSEQ multiplex PCR reads with MiXCR, one entry per CDR3 protein. The sample has about 83,000 distinct CDR3 sequences; approximately 96% are singletons. In blood CD8+ and CD4+ T cells, TCR beta underwent sequencing. Both CD4+ and CD8+ T cells were negatively isolated, and TEMRA cells underwent FACS enrichment. This clonotype appeared a single time. Its cognate antigen is unknown. The receptor was derived from a human donor with Susac syndrome. The source material was CD8+ T cells from PBMCs.

CDR3 in amino acids: CSAAGGEKLFF. In nucleotides, the CDR3 is TGCAGTGCTGCGGGGGGTGAAAAACTGTTTTTT. The genes are TRBV20-1 and TRBJ1-4; D may be TRBD1 (5 bases). The V end lost 5 bases, the J end lost 7 bases, and 8 bases lay between the germline ends. Germline CDR1 and CDR2: DFQATT and SNEGSKA (reference sequence). This CDR3 is 11 amino acids long.